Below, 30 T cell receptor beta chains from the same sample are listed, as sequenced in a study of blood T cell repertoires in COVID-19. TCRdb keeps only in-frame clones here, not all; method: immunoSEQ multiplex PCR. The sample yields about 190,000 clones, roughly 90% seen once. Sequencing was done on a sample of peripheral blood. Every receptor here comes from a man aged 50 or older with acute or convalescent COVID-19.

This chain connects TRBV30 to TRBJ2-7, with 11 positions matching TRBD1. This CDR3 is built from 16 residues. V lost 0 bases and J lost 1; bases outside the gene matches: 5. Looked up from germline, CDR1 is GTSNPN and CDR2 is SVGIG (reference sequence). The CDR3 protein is CAWSVWGQGDSYEQYF. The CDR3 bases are TGTGCCTGGAGTGTCTGGGGACAGGGGGATTCCTACGAGCAGTACTTC.

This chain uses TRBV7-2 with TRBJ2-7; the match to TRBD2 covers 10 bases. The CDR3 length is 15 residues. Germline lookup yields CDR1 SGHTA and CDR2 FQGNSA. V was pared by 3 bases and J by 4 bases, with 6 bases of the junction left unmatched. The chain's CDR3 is CASSFLASGSYEQYF. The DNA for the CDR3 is TGTGCCAGCAGCTTTCTGGCTAGCGGGAGTTACGAGCAGTACTTC.

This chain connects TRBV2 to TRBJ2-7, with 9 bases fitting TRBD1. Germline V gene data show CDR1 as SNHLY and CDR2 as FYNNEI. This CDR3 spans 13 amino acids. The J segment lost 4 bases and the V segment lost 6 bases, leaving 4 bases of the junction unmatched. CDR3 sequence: CASRWTGEYEQYV. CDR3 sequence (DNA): TGTGCCAGCAGGTGGACAGGGGAATACGAGCAGTACGTC.

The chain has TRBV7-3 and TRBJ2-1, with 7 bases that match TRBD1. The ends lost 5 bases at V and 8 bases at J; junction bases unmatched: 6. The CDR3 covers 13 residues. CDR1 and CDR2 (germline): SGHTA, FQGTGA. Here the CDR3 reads CASSLADRHEQFF. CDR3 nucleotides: TGTGCCAGCAGCCTCGCGGACAGGCATGAGCAGTTCTTC. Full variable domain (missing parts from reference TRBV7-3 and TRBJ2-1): GAGVSQTPSNKVTEKGKYVELRCDPISGHTALYWYRQSLGQGPEFLIYFQGTGAADDSGLPNDRFFAVRPEGSVSTLKIQRTERGDSAVYLCASSLADRHEQFFGPGTRLTVL.

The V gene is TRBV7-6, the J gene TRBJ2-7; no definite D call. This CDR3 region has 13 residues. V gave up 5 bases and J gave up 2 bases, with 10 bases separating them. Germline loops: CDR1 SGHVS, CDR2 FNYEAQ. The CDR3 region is CASSLGVAYEQYF. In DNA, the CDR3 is TGTGCCAGCAGCCTTGGAGTCGCCTACGAGCAGTACTTC.

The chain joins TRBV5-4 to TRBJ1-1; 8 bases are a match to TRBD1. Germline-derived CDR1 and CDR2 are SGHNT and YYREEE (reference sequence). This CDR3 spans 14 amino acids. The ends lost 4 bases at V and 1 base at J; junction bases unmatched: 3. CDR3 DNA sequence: TGTGCCAGCAGCCGACAGGGGAAGAACACTGAAGCTTTCTTT. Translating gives CASSRQGKNTEAFF.

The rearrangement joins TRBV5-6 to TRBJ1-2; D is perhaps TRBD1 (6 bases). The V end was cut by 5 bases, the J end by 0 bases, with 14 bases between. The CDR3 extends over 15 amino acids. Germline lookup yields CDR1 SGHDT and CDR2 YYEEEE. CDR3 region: CASRVLGASNYGYTF. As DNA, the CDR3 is TGTGCCAGCAGAGTGCTGGGGGCGTCTAACTATGGCTACACCTTC.

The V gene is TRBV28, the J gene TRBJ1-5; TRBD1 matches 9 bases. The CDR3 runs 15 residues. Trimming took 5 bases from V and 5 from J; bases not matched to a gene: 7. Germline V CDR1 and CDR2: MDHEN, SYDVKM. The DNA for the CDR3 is TGTGCCAGCAGTGGGACAGGGCTTGGGTATCAGCCCCAGCATTTT. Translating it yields CASSGTGLGYQPQHF.

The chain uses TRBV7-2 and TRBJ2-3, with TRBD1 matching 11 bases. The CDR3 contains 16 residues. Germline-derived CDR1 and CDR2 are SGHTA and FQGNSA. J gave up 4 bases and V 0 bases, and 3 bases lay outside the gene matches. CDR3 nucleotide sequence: TGTGCCAGCAGCTTAGCGGGACAGGGGGTCCCAGATACGCAGTATTTT. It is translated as CASSLAGQGVPDTQYF.

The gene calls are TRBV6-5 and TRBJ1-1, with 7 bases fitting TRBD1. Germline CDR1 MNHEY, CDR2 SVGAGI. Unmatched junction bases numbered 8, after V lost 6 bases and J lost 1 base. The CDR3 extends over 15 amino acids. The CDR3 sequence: CASRQTTGANTEAFF. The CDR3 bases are TGTGCCAGCAGACAGACAACAGGGGCGAACACTGAAGCTTTCTTT.

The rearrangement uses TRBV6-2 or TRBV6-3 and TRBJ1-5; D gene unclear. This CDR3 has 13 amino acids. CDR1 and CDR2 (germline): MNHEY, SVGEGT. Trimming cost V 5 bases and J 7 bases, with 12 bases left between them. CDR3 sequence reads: CASSGRWAQPQHF. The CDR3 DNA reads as TGTGCCAGCAGTGGCCGGTGGGCCCAGCCCCAGCATTTT.

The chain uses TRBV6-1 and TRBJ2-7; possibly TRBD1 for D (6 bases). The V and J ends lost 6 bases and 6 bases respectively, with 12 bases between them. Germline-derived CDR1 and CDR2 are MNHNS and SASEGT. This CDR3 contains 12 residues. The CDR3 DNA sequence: TGTGCCAGCAGCCGCGTGGGGGCCGAGCAGTACGTC. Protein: CASSRVGAEQYV.

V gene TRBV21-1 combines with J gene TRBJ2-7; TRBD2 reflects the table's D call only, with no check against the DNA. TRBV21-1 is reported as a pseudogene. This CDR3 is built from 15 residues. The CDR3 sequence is CASAPRGKNPYEQYV. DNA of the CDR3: TGTGCCAGCGCCCCCCGGGGAAAAAATCCCTACGAGCAGTACGTC.

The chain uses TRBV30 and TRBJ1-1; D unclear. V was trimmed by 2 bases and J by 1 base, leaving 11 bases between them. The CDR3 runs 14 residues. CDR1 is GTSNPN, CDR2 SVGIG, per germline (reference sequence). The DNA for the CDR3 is TGTGCCTGGAGTCTTCACGGTTCGAACACTGAAGCTTTCTTT. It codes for CAWSLHGSNTEAFF.

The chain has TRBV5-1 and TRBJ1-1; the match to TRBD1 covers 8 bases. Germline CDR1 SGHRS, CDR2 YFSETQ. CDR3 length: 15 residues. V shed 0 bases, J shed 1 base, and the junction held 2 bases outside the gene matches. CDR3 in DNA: TGCGCCAGCAGCTTGGGAGGACAGGGGAACACTGAAGCTTTCTTT. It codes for CASSLGGQGNTEAFF.

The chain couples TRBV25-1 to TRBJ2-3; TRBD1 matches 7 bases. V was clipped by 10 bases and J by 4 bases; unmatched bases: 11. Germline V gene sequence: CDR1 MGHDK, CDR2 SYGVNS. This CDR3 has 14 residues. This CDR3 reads CATSRGKSADTQYF. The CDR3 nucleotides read TGTGCCACCTCCAGGGGGAAATCGGCAGATACGCAGTATTTT.

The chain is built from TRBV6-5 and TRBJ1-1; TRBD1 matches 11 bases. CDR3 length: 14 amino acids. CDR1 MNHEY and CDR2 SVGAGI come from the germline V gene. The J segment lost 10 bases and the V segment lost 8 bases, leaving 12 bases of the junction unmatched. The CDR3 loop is CASGATRTGGLAFF. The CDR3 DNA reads TGTGCCAGCGGGGCGACCCGGACAGGGGGCTTAGCTTTCTTT.

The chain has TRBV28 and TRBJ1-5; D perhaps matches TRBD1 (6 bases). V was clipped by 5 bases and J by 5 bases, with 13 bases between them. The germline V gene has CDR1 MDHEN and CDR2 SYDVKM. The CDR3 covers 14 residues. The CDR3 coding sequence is TGTGCCAGCAGTAAACAACAGGGACATCAGCCCCAGCATTTT. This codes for CASSKQQGHQPQHF. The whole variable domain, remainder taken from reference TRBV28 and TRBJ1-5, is DVKVTQSSRYLVKRTGEKVFLECVQDMDHENMFWYRQDPGLGLRLIYFSYDVKMKEKGDIPEGYSVSREKKERFSLILESASTNQTSMYLCASSKQQGHQPQHFGDGTRLSIL.

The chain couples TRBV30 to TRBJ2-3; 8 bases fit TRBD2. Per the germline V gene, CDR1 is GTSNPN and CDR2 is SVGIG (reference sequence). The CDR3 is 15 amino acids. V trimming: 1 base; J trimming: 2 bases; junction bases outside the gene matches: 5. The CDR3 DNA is TGTGCCTGGAGTGGAGCGGGGGACTTCACAGATACGCAGTATTTT. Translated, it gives CAWSGAGDFTDTQYF.

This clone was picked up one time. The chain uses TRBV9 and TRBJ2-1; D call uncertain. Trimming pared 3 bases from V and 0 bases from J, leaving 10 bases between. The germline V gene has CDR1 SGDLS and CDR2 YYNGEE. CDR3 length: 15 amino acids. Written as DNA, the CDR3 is TGTGCCAGCAGCGCCGCCCCCAGCTCCTACAATGAGCAGTTCTTC. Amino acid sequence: CASSAAPSSYNEQFF.

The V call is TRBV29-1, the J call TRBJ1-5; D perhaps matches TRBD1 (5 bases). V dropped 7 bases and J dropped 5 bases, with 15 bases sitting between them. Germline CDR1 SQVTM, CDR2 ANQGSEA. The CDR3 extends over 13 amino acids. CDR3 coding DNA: TGCAGCGCCGCCGAGGGAGGGGATCAGCCCCAGCATTTT. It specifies CSAAEGGDQPQHF.

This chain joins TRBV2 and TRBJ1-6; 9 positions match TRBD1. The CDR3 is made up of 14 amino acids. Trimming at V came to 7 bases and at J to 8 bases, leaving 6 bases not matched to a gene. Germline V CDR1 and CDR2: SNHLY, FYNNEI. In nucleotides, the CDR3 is TGTGCCAGCACTCCAGGGACAGGGTATTCACCCCTCCACTTT. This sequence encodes CASTPGTGYSPLHF.

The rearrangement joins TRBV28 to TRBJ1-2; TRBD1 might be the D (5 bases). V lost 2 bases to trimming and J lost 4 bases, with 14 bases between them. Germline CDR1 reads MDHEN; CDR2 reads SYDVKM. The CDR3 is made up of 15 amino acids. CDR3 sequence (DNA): TGTGCCAGCAGTTTAAAGACAGCTTACAGCTATGGCTACACCTTC. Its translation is CASSLKTAYSYGYTF.

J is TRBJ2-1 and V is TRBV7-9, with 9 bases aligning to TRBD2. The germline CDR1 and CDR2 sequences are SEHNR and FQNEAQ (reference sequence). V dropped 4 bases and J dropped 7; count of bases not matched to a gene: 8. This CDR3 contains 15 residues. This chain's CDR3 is CASSSLGLATNEQFF. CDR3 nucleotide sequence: TGTGCCAGCAGCTCCCTGGGACTAGCTACGAATGAGCAGTTCTTC.

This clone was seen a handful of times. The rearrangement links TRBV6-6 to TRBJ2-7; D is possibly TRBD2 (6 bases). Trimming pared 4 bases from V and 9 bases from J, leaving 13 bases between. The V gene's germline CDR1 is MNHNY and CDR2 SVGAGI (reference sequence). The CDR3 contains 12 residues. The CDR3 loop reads CASSFGLEGQYV. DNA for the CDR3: TGTGCCAGCAGTTTCGGGCTGGAGGGGCAGTACGTC.

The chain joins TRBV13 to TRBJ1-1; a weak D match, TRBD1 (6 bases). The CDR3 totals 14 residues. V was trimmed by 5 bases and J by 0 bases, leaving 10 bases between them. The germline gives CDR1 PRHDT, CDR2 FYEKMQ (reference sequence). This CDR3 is CASSPDRLNTEAFF. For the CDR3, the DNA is TGTGCCAGCAGCCCCGACAGGTTGAACACTGAAGCTTTCTTT.

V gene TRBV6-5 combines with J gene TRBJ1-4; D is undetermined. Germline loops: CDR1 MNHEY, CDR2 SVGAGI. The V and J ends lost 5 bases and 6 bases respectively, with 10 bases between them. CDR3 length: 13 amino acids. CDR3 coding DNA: TGTGCCAGCAGTAATGACGGAGATGAAAAACTGTTTTTT. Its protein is CASSNDGDEKLFF.

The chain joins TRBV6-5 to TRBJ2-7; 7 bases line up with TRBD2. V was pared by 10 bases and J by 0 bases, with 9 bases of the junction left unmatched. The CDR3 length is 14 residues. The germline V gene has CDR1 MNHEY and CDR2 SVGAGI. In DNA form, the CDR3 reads TGTGCCACCGGTAGGGAGGGCAGCTCCTACGAGCAGTACGTC. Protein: CATGREGSSYEQYV.

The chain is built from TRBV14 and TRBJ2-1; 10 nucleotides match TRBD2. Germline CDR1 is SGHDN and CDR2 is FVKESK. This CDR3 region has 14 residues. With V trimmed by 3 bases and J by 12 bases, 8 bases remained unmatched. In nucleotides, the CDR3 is TGTGCCAGCAGCCAGAGCCTCAGCGGGAGGGGGCAGTTCTTC. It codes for CASSQSLSGRGQFF.

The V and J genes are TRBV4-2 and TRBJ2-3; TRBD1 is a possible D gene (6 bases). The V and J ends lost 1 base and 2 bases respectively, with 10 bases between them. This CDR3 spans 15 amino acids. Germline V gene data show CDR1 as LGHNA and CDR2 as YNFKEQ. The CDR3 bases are TGTGCCAGCAGCCAAGGGGGGCCTTACACAGATACGCAGTATTTT. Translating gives CASSQGGPYTDTQYF.